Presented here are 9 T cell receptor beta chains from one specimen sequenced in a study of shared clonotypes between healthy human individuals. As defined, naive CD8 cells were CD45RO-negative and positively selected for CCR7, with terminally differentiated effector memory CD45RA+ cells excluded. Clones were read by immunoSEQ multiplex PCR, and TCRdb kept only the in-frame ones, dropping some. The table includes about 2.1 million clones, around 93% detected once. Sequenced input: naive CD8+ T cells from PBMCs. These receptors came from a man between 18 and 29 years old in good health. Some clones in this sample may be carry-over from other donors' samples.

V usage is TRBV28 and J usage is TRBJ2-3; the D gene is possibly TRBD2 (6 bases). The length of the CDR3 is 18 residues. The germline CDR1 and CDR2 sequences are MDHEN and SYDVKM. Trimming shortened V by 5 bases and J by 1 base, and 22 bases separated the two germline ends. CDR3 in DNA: TGTGCCAGCAGTCCCCCGGGGGTTGGGGCAATAGGCACAGATACGCAGTATTTT. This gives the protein CASSPPGVGAIGTDTQYF. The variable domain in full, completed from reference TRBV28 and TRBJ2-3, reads DVKVTQSSRYLVKRTGEKVFLECVQDMDHENMFWYRQDPGLGLRLIYFSYDVKMKEKGDIPEGYSVSREKKERFSLILESASTNQTSMYLCASSPPGVGAIGTDTQYFGPGTRLTVL.

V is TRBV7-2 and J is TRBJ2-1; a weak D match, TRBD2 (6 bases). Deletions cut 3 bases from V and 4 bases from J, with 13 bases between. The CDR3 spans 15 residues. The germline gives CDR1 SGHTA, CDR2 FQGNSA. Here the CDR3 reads CASSLGLVIYNEQFF. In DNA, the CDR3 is TGTGCCAGCAGCTTGGGACTCGTTATTTACAATGAGCAGTTCTTC.

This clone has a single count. The CDR3 sequence is CASSEANSFTYEQYF. CDR3 DNA: TGTGCCAGCAGTGAAGCGAACAGCTTCACCTACGAGCAGTACTTC. This chain uses TRBV6-1 with TRBJ2-7, with D uncertain. The germline V gene encodes CDR1 MNHNS and CDR2 SASEGT. The CDR3 covers 15 residues. The V end was cut by 0 bases, the J end by 2 bases, with 11 bases between.

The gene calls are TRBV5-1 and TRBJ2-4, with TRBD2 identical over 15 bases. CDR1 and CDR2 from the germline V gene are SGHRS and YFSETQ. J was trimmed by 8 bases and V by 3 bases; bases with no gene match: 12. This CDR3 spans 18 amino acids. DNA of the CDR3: TGCGCCAGCAGCTCCGGACTAGCGGGAGGGCCGCCCTGGGACATTCAGTACTTC. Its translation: CASSSGLAGGPPWDIQYF.

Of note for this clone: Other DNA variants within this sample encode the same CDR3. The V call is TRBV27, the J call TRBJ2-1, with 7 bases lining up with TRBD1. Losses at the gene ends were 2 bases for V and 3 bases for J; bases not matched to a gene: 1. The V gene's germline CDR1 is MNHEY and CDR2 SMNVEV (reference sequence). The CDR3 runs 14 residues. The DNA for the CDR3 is TGTGCCAGCAGTTTAGGGACAGACTACAATGAGCAGTTCTTC. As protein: CASSLGTDYNEQFF.

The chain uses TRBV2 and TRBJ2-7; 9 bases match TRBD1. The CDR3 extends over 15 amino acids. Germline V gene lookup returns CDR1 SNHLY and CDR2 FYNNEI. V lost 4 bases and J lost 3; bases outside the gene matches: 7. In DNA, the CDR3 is TGTGCCAGCAGTGGGCGAACAGGGGGCAACTACGAGCAGTACTTC. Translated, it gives CASSGRTGGNYEQYF.

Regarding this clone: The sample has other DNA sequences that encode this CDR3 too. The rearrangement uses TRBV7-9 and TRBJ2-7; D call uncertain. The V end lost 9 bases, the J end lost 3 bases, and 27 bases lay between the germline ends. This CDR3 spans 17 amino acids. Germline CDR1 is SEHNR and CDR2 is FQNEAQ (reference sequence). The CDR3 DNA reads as TGTGCCAGTAGCCCCACGCCCCTCGTACGCTACTTCTACGAGCAGTACTTC. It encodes CASSPTPLVRYFYEQYF. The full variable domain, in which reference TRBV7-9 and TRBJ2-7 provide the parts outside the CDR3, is DTGVSQNPRHKITKRGQNVTFRCDPISEHNRLYWYRQTLGQGPEFLTYFQNEAQLEKSRLLSDRFSAERPKGSFSTLEIQRTEQGDSAMYLCASSPTPLVRYFYEQYFGPGTRLTVT.

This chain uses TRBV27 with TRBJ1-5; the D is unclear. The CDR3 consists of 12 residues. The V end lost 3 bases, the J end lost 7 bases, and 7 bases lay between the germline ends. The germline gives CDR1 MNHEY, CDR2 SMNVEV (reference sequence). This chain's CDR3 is CASSFIGQPQHF. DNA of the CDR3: TGTGCCAGCAGTTTTATCGGCCAGCCCCAGCATTTT.

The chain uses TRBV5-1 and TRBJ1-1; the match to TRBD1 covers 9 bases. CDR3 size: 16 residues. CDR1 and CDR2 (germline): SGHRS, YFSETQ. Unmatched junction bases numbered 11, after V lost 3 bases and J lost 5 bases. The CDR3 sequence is CASSWGSGQGGTEAFF. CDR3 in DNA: TGCGCCAGCAGCTGGGGATCGGGACAGGGTGGAACTGAAGCTTTCTTT.